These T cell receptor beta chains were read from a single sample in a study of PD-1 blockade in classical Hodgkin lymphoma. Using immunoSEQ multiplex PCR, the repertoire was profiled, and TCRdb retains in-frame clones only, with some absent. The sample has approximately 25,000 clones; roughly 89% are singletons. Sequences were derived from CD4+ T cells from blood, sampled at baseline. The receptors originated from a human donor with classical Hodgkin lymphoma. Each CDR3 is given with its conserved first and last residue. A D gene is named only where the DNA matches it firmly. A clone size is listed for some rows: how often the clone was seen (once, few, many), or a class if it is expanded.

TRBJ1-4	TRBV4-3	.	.	CASSDRADDEKLFF	TGCGCCAGCAGCGACCGGGCTGATGATGAAAAACTGTTTTTT
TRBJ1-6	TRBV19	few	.	CASRTTDYNSPLHF	TGTGCCAGTAGGACGACAGACTACAATTCACCCCTCCACTTT
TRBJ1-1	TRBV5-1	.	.	CASSLAGDTEAFF	TGCGCCAGCAGCTTGGCCGGGGACACTGAAGCTTTCTTT
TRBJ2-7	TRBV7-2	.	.	CASRNQAGFAYEQYF	TGTGCCAGCAGAAACCAGGCAGGGTTCGCCTACGAGCAGTACTTC
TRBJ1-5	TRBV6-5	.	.	CASSYSYRHQPQHF	TGTGCCAGCAGTTACTCGTACAGACATCAGCCCCAGCATTTT
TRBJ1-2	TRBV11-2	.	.	CASSPDLSNYGYTF	TGTGCCAGCAGCCCTGATTTGTCTAACTATGGCTACACCTTC
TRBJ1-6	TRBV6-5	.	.	CASNPDGQNSPLHF	TGTGCCAGCAACCCCGACGGACAAAATTCACCCCTCCACTTT
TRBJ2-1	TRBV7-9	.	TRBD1	CASSRGQSSYNEQFF	TGTGCCAGCAGCCGGGGACAGAGCTCCTACAATGAGCAGTTCTTC
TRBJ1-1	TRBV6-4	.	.	CASSASQGQKAFF	TGTGCCAGCAGTGCCTCTCAGGGGCAAAAAGCTTTCTTT
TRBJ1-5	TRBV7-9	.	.	CASSLEEGQPQHF	TGTGCCAGCAGCTTAGAAGAAGGTCAGCCCCAGCATTTT
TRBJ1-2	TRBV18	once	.	CASSPYGGAYGYTF	TGTGCCAGCTCACCCTATGGAGGCGCCTATGGCTACACCTTC
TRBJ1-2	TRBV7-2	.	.	CASSLEPGPYGYTF	TGTGCCAGCAGCTTAGAACCAGGGCCCTATGGCTACACCTTC
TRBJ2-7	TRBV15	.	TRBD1	CATSRAGTGGSYEQYF	TGTGCCACCAGCAGAGCTGGGACAGGGGGTTCCTACGAGCAGTACTTC
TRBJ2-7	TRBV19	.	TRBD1	CASNRGLSSYEQYF	TGTGCCAGTAACAGGGGGCTGAGCTCCTACGAGCAGTACTTC
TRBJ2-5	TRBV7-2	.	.	CASSPSNREETQYF	TGTGCCAGCAGCCCCTCGAATAGGGAGGAGACCCAGTACTTC
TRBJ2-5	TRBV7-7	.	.	CASSSDPTSETQYF	TGTGCTAGCAGCTCCGATCCCACCTCGGAGACCCAGTACTTC
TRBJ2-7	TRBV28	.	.	CASSPRAGVAYEQYF	TGTGCCAGCAGTCCCCGGGCAGGGGTTGCCTACGAGCAGTACTTC
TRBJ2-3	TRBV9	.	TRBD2	CASSVASGGTDTQYF	TGTGCCAGCAGCGTAGCTAGCGGGGGCACAGATACGCAGTATTTT
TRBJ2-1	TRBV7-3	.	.	CASSERGNEQFF	TGTGCCAGCAGCGAGAGGGGGAATGAGCAGTTCTTC
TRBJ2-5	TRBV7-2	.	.	CASSVEPLVPQYF	TGTGCCAGCAGCGTAGAGCCCCTGGTGCCCCAGTACTTC
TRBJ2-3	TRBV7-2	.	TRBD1	CASSSGQGADTQYF	TGTGCCAGCAGCTCAGGACAGGGAGCAGATACGCAGTATTTT
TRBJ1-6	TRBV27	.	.	CASSLSGTRSYNSPLHF	TGTGCCAGCAGTTTATCGGGGACAAGGTCCTATAATTCACCCCTCCACTTT
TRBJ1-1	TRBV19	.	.	CASSPPNMDTEAFF	TGTGCCAGTAGTCCACCTAATATGGACACTGAAGCTTTCTTT
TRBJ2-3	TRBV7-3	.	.	CASSRTVHSTDTQYF	TGTGCCAGCAGCAGGACAGTCCATAGCACAGATACGCAGTATTTT
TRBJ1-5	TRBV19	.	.	CASSTRTGNQPQHF	TGTGCCAGTAGTACCCGGACAGGCAATCAGCCCCAGCATTTT
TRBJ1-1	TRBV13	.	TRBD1	CASGTAMMGTEAFF	TGTGCCAGCGGGACAGCGATGATGGGCACTGAAGCTTTCTTT
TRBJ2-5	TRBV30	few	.	CAWSVPGAETQYF	TGTGCCTGGAGTGTACCGGGGGCGGAGACCCAGTACTTC